This entry features one T cell receptor (beta chain) sequence. The same CDR3 can be traced to other DNA sequences in this sample. The data belong to a study of blood T cell repertoires in COVID-19. Across the whole study: Sites in the United States, Italy and Spain provided acute and convalescent COVID-19 samples.

Germline V lookup: CDR1 LNHNV, CDR2 YYDKDF (reference sequence). The CDR3 consists of 15 residues. V was trimmed by 0 bases and J by 1 base, leaving 6 bases between them. As originally analysed: Scientists estimated how many nucleated cells there were by amplifying reference gene primers. Some clones are missing from TCRdb's copy, which holds only in-frame ones; the method was immunoSEQ multiplex PCR. The V and J calls and clone size come from that table; D and trimming were worked out from the DNA. Seen here are some 340,000 clones, about 90% observed once, and the top ten hold roughly 5%. This study enrolled people aged about 18 to 90 from roughly 24 US geographic areas. Donors were grouped by their self-reported clinical history.

The receptor's source is a woman between 25 and 40 years old who had recovered from COVID-19. The sample comprised PBMCs or T cells enriched from blood (not recorded which). This sequence joins TRBV15 and TRBJ2-2, with D possibly being TRBD1 (5 bases). In DNA, the CDR3 is TGTGCCACCAGCAGAGATAGGGGGAACACCGGGGAGCTGTTTTTT. Translation: CATSRDRGNTGELFF. Based on the CDR3 plus reference TRBV15 and TRBJ2-2, the full variable domain is DAMVIQNPRYQVTQFGKPVTLSCSQTLNHNVMYWYQQKSSQAPKLLFHYYDKDFNNEADTPDNFQSRRPNTSFCFLDIRSPGLGDTAMYLCATSRDRGNTGELFFGEGSRLTVL.